The present entry profiles one T cell receptor beta chain with its context. Antigen unknown. This specimen comes from a study of CXCR3-negative and CXCR3-positive naive CD8 T cells. General study findings and limits: Memory cells showed distinct TRBV-TRBJ patterns, while the two naive subsets matched. Diversity was high in both naive subsets and much lower in memory cells.

The CDR3 consists of 14 residues. Germline V lookup: CDR1 SGHTA, CDR2 FQGNSA. cDNA libraries for TRB were generated by 5' RACE incorporating UMI labels. Each CDR3 protein gets one entry in TCRdb, which reprocessed the 5' RACE reads and gives no DNA. The listing contains about 26,000 distinct CDR3 sequences. Naive CD8+ T cells had a CD45RO-CCR7+CD27+CD95- phenotype. Sequenced: naive CXCR3- CD8+ T cells from blood. Sample subset: CD45RO-CCR7+CD27+CD95- naive CD8+ T cells lacking CXCR3 (TNR3-). This chain connects TRBV7-2 to TRBJ2-5; as DNA is missing, the TRBD1 call by TCRdb cannot be tested. The sequence came from a human donor in good health. Some clones in this sample may be carry-over from other donors' samples. The CDR3 loop is CASSLIRGGETQYF.